The table lists the clone carrying this TCR beta chain with many counts. One entry per CDR3 protein, called by TCRdb with MiXCR from the RT-PCR reads. The table records about 680,000 distinct CDR3 sequences, about 14% of them present only once. The CDR3 extends over 16 amino acids. Trimming took 0 bases from V and 1 from J, leaving 10 bases between them. CDR1 LGHNA and CDR2 YSLEER come from the germline V gene. This chain joins TRBV4-3 and TRBJ2-1, with D hard to call. This TCR derives from a female donor in good health, serving as a healthy control. The source material was memory CD4+ T cells from blood. CDR3 nucleotides: TGCGCCAGCAGCCAAGATAAAGATCCATCCTACAATGAGCAGTTCTTC. Its protein product is CASSQDKDPSYNEQFF.